This T cell receptor beta chain was found in a study of Tregs in tolerant kidney transplant recipients. Method: immunoSEQ multiplex PCR; TCRdb's copy keeps in-frame clones and lacks some. The sample gives about 110,000 clones, almost 90% of which show up once; just under 0.35% is in the top ten. Trimming removed 1 base from V and 5 bases from J, with 15 bases in between. Germline CDR1 SNHLY, CDR2 FYNNEI. The CDR3 has 15 amino acids. Sequencing was performed on CD4+ T cells from blood, taken before the transplant. This sequence joins TRBV2 and TRBJ2-7; D is perhaps TRBD1 (6 bases). This TCR came from a human donor who received a combined kidney and bone marrow transplant. The CDR3 DNA sequence: TGTGCCAGCAGTGAAGGAAGGGGGAAGGTCAACGAGCAGTACTTC. Translating gives CASSEGRGKVNEQYF. Supplemented by reference TRBV2 and TRBJ2-7, the full variable domain reads EPEVTQTPSHQVTQMGQEVILRCVPISNHLYFYWYRQILGQKVEFLVSFYNNEISEKSEIFDDQFSVERPDGSNFTLKIRSTKLEDSAMYFCASSEGRGKVNEQYFGPGTRLTVT.